The rows below give T cell receptor beta chains drawn from one sample of a study of T cells in Graves' hyperthyroidism and ophthalmopathy. TCRdb processed the multiplex PCR reads anew with MiXCR; each CDR3 protein has one entry. The repertoire holds fewer than 550,000 distinct CDR3 sequences, with around a quarter as singletons. Sequencing input: blood. The receptors come from a woman aged 25 to 39 with Graves' ophthalmopathy. CDR3s include the opening cysteine and the closing phenylalanine or tryptophan. The order of the fields is clone size, D gene, V gene, J gene, CDR3 DNA, CDR3 protein. The D gene is left open where the match is weak. Clone sizes are given selectively: once, few, many, or a class where the clone is expanded.

NA	TRBD1	TRBV6-5	TRBJ2-7	TGTGCCAGCAGTTTATTCGGGGACAGATCCTACGAGCAGTACTTC	CASSLFGDRSYEQYF
few	NA	TRBV27	TRBJ2-7	TGTGCCAGCAGTTTATTAACACCACCCCCCTACGAGCAGTACTTC	CASSLLTPPPYEQYF
few	NA	TRBV12-3/TRBV12-4	TRBJ2-2	TGTGCCAGCAGTCACGGGGAGCTGTTTTTT	CASSHGELFF
NA	NA	TRBV27	TRBJ1-2	TGTGCCAGCAGTTTATCTTTCGGACAGAGGGGTGGCTACACCTTC	CASSLSFGQRGGYTF
NA	TRBD1	TRBV3-1	TRBJ2-5	TGTGCCAGCAGCCACCTGGGACAGGGGGAAGAGACCCAGTACTTC	CASSHLGQGEETQYF
many	NA	TRBV6-1	TRBJ1-5	TGTGCCAGCAGTGCAGACAGTCTTGCTCAGCCCCAGCATTTT	CASSADSLAQPQHF
few	NA	TRBV6-1	TRBJ1-5	TGTGCCAGCAGTGCAACATCACCCTGGGACAATCAGCCCCAGCATTTT	CASSATSPWDNQPQHF
many	NA	TRBV29-1	TRBJ1-1	TGCAGCGTTGAGGGCTGGAGAATCGGAGCTTTCTTT	CSVEGWRIGAFF
few	TRBD2	TRBV28	TRBJ2-5	TGTGCCAGCAGTCGCCCCCGGGGGGGCGGAGAGACCCAGTACTTC	CASSRPRGGGETQYF
few	NA	TRBV19	TRBJ1-1	TGTGCCAGTAGTACAAACAGGGACCCTGAAGCTTTCTTT	CASSTNRDPEAFF
many	NA	TRBV27	TRBJ1-5	TGTGCCAGCAGTTTAATAGGGGGTGGTCAGCCCCAGCATTTT	CASSLIGGGQPQHF
few	NA	TRBV19	TRBJ1-2	TGTGCCAGTACCATATCGGACTATGGCTACACCTTC	CASTISDYGYTF
NA	NA	TRBV5-1	TRBJ1-1	TGCGCCAGCAGCTCCCCGGGACGGGAAGGAGAAGCTTTCTTT	CASSSPGREGEAFF
NA	NA	TRBV30	TRBJ1-6	TGTGCCTGGAGTTGGGGAAGTTCGTATAATTCACCCCTCCACTTT	CAWSWGSSYNSPLHF
many	NA	TRBV7-9	TRBJ1-2	TGTGCCAGCAGCCATCTCGGACAACCCTATGGCTACACCTTC	CASSHLGQPYGYTF
many	NA	TRBV20-1	TRBJ2-7	TGCAGTGTGGTAGGGGACTCATCCTACGAGCAGTACTTC	CSVVGDSSYEQYF
once	TRBD2	TRBV24-1	TRBJ2-7	TGTGCCACCAGTGATTCAGGGGGCGGTGGGACTAGCGGGAGCTGGGGCTACGAGCAGTACTTC	CATSDSGGGGTSGSWGYEQYF
NA	NA	TRBV20-1	TRBJ1-5	TGCAGTGCTAGAGAAACAGGACAGCCCCAGCATTTT	CSARETGQPQHF
NA	TRBD2	TRBV20-1	TRBJ2-7	TGCAGTGCTAGAGAGCGGGGGAGCTCCTACGAGCAGTACTTC	CSARERGSSYEQYF
many	TRBD1	TRBV10-3	TRBJ1-2	TGTGCCGTAACCGGGACAGAATATGGCTACACCTTC	CAVTGTEYGYTF
few	NA	TRBV6-1	TRBJ2-2	TGTGCCAGTCGACTCAGGGATATAATGACCGGGGAGCTGTTTTTT	CASRLRDIMTGELFF
many	NA	TRBV11-2	TRBJ1-1	TGTGCCAGCAGCTTAATCGTACGGAGAACAGGGAACACTGAAGCTTTCTTT	CASSLIVRRTGNTEAFF
many	NA	TRBV30	TRBJ1-1	TGTGCCTGGAGTGTAGGGGTCGGGGGCGAAGCTTTCTTT	CAWSVGVGGEAFF
NA	NA	TRBV3-1	TRBJ1-1	TGTGCCAGCAGCCAAGGCCTGGGGAGGGGGACCACTGAAGCTTTCTTT	CASSQGLGRGTTEAFF
NA	TRBD1	TRBV20-1	TRBJ1-1	TGCAGTCCACAACAGGGGGCGCATACTGAAGCTTTCTTT	CSPQQGAHTEAFF
many	TRBD1	TRBV13	TRBJ2-7	TGTGCCAGCAGTAGGGACAGACAATACGAGCAGTACTTC	CASSRDRQYEQYF
many	TRBD1	TRBV6-5	TRBJ2-7	TGTGCCAGCAGTTCGGACAGGGGGTACGAGCAGTACTTC	CASSSDRGYEQYF
many	NA	TRBV10-3	TRBJ2-7	TGTGCCATCAGTGAAGACAGATCCTACGAGCAGTACTTC	CAISEDRSYEQYF
few	NA	TRBV4-3	TRBJ1-2	TGCGCCAGCAGCCAAGATCCACAAGGCGGGATCTATGGCTACACCTTC	CASSQDPQGGIYGYTF
many	TRBD1	TRBV12-3/TRBV12-4	TRBJ2-7	TGTGCCAGCAGTTTGACAGGGGGCTACTACGAGCAGTACTTC	CASSLTGGYYEQYF
many	NA	TRBV6-1	TRBJ2-5	TGTGCCACTTCGTCTCCACAGGAGACCCAGTACTTC	CATSSPQETQYF
many	NA	TRBV6-5	TRBJ1-1	TGTGCCAGCAGTTACTCCTCGGTAACTGAAGCTTTCTTT	CASSYSSVTEAFF
NA	TRBD1	TRBV12-3/TRBV12-4	TRBJ1-5	TGTGCCAGCAGTTCCCAGGGGGAACCCAATCAGCCCCAGCATTTT	CASSSQGEPNQPQHF
NA	NA	TRBV7-9	TRBJ2-7	TGTGCCAGCAGTTCACTAGTTTTGGGGAGCTACGAGCAGTACTTC	CASSSLVLGSYEQYF
many	NA	TRBV6-1	TRBJ2-7	TGTGCCAGCAGTGAGAGAGTCTACGAGCAGTACTTC	CASSERVYEQYF
NA	NA	TRBV18	TRBJ2-7	TGTGCCAGCTCACTAGGGTCTATGGACGAGCAGTACTTC	CASSLGSMDEQYF
many	NA	TRBV5-1	TRBJ1-1	TGCGCCAGCAGCTTGGCCGGGGGGCAGAGCGCTGAAGCTTTCTTT	CASSLAGGQSAEAFF
many	TRBD1	TRBV11-2	TRBJ2-7	TGTGCCAGCAGCCCCGGGACAGGGGGCAGGGAGCAGTACTTC	CASSPGTGGREQYF
many	TRBD1	TRBV29-1	TRBJ2-7	TGCAGCGTTGAATATCAGGGGGACGAGCAGTACTTC	CSVEYQGDEQYF
many	NA	TRBV20-1	TRBJ1-2	TGCAGTGCCCCCACGGTCCTTGCTAACTATGGCTACACCTTC	CSAPTVLANYGYTF
many	NA	TRBV13	TRBJ1-2	TGTGCCAGCAGCAGCTGGAGCGGACAGTCCTATGGCTACACCTTC	CASSSWSGQSYGYTF
many	NA	TRBV13	TRBJ1-1	TGTGCCAGCAGCTTAGAGGGTCTATATTCGACGGGGAACACTGAAGCTTTCTTT	CASSLEGLYSTGNTEAFF
many	NA	TRBV7-8	TRBJ2-5	TGTGCCAGCAGCCCCCGGCCGGAGACCCAGTACTTC	CASSPRPETQYF
many	NA	TRBV12-5	TRBJ1-2	TGTGCTAGTGGTTTGGACGGTTATGGCTACACCTTC	CASGLDGYGYTF
many	NA	TRBV7-2	TRBJ1-5	TGTGCCAGCAGCCCCCAGGGGAGCAATCAGCCCCAGCATTTT	CASSPQGSNQPQHF
NA	NA	TRBV6-4	TRBJ2-7	TGTGGCAGCACTAGTAGGTACGAGCAGTACTTC	CGSTSRYEQYF
few	TRBD1	TRBV2	TRBJ1-1	TGTGCCAGCAGACACCCAGGGGGGGTGGGCACTGAAGCTTTCTTT	CASRHPGGVGTEAFF
once	NA	TRBV27	TRBJ1-5	TGTGCCAGCAGTTTGTCAGGGATGAGTCAGCCCCAGCATTTT	CASSLSGMSQPQHF
many	NA	TRBV2	TRBJ1-5	TGTGCCAGCAGTGAATCAGGGACACAGCCCCAGCATTTT	CASSESGTQPQHF
many	NA	TRBV6-1	TRBJ1-3	TGTGCCAGCAGTGAACCGGGGAGCTCTGGAAACACCATATATTTT	CASSEPGSSGNTIYF
many	NA	TRBV29-1	TRBJ2-2	TGCAGCGTTGGGACTACGAACACCGGGGAGCTGTTTTTT	CSVGTTNTGELFF
many	NA	TRBV7-2	TRBJ2-5	TGTGCCAGCAGCTTATTCGGTCCACAAGAGACCCAGTACTTC	CASSLFGPQETQYF
many	NA	TRBV15	TRBJ1-5	TGTGCCACCAGCAGAGGCGGCCCCTTTGGAAATCAGCCCCAGCATTTT	CATSRGGPFGNQPQHF
many	NA	TRBV7-2	TRBJ2-7	TGTGCCAGCAGCGCGGGTGTCTTGTGGGAGCAGTACTTC	CASSAGVLWEQYF
few	TRBD1	TRBV30	TRBJ1-2	TGTGCATGTCCCGGGACAGGGGGCTTTGGCTACACCTTC	CACPGTGGFGYTF
many	NA	TRBV6-1	TRBJ1-2	TGTGCCAGCAGTGAGCTCACGGACTATGGCTACACCTTC	CASSELTDYGYTF
NA	NA	TRBV6-2/TRBV6-3	TRBJ1-2	TGTGCCAGCATATTCTCCGCCGGTTTCGCGATAGCTTACTATGGTTACACCTTC	CASIFSAGFAIAYYGYTF
many	NA	TRBV6-5	TRBJ2-7	TGTGCCAGCAGTTCCCTGGGGCCGGGAACGGACGAGCAGTACTTC	CASSSLGPGTDEQYF